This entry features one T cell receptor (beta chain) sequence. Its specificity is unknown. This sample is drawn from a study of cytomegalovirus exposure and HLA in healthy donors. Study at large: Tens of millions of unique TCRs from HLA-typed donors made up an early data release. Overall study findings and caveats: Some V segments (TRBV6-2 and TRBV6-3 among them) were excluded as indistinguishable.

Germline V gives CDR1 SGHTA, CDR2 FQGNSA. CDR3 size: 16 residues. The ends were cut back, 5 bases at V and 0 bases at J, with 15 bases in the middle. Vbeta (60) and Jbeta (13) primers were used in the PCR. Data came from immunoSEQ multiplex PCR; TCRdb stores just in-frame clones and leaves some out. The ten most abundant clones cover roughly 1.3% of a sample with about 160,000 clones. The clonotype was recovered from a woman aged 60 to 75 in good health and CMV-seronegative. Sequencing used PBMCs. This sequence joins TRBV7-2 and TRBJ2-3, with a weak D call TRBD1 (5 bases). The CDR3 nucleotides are TGTGCCAGCAGCCGATTGACAGTAGCTAGCACAGATACGCAGTATTTT. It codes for CASSRLTVASTDTQYF.